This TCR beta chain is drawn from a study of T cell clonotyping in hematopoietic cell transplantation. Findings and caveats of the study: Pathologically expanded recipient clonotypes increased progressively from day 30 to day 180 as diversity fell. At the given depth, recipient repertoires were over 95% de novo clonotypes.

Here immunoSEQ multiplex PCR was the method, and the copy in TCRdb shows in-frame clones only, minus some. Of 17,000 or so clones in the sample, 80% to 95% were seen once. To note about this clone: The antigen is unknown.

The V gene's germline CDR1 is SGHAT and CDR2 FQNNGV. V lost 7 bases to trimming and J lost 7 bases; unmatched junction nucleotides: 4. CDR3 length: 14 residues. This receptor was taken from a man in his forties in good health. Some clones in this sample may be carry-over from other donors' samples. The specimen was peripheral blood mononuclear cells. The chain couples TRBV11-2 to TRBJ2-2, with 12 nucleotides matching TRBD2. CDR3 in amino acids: CASTGTSGLGELFF. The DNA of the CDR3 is TGTGCCAGCACCGGGACTAGCGGGCTCGGGGAGCTGTTTTTT.